This TCR beta chain was documented in a study of OX40 agonist ivuxolimab in advanced cancers. Profiled with immunoSEQ multiplex PCR; TCRdb holds only in-frame clones, not every one. The table lists tens of thousands of clones, about four fifths of them singletons. Notes on this clone: Its antigen is currently unknown.

Study-level results: CD4+ T cells averaged fewer expanded clones than CD8+ T cells.

The CDR3 loop spans 14 amino acids. Germline V gene lookup returns CDR1 SGHDT and CDR2 YYEEEE. V lost 0 bases and J lost 8, with 11 bases in between. The source of this sequence is an adult with an advanced solid tumor such as melanoma, head and neck, liver or kidney cancer. The material sequenced was CD4+ or CD8+ T cells sorted from blood, taken in a trial of the OX40 agonist ivuxolimab. This chain uses TRBV5-6 with TRBJ1-4; unclear D gene. The CDR3 here is CASSLVSGEEKLFF. DNA of the CDR3: TGTGCCAGCAGCTTGGTAAGCGGGGAGGAAAAACTGTTTTTT.